These 31 T cell receptor beta chains originate from one sample sequenced in a study of CD8 T cell repertoires and HIV-1 epitope variants (dated by TCRdb to about 2020). What these receptors recognize is not known. The library came from the immunoSEQ multiplex PCR assay. Here the immuneACCESS table is served through TCRdb, limited to in-frame sequences with V and J called. Missing clones are a known gap in these copies; in checked studies unresolved V genes cover under half, and the rest lacks a known reason. This sample holds thousands of clones; around 64% were observed only once. The ten biggest clones cover around two fifths of the sample. Sequences were obtained from cultured CD8+ T cells derived from PBMCs. These receptors all come from a male donor with HIV.

The chain employs TRBV5-6 and TRBJ2-1; TRBD1 matches 7 bases. From germline, CDR1 is SGHDT and CDR2 YYEEEE. J lost 0 bases, V lost 3 bases, and 3 bases had no gene match. The CDR3 contains 15 residues. Written as DNA, the CDR3 is TGTGCCAGCAGCTCGACAGGGTACTCCTACAATGAGCAGTTCTTC. Protein sequence: CASSSTGYSYNEQFF.

This clone was observed a handful of times. The gene calls are TRBV20-1 and TRBJ2-2; the D is unclear. This CDR3 contains 11 residues. From germline, CDR1 is DFQATT and CDR2 SNEGSKA (reference sequence). V was trimmed by 3 bases and J by 7 bases, leaving 6 bases between them. DNA of the CDR3: TGCAGTGCTAGTTCACTCGGGGAGCTGTTTTTT. This gives the protein CSASSLGELFF.

Within the sample, this clone is medium-sized. The J gene is TRBJ2-1, the V gene TRBV13; the D call may be TRBD1 or TRBD2 (6 bases each). Germline loops: CDR1 PRHDT, CDR2 FYEKMQ (reference sequence). Trimming stripped 5 bases from V and 3 bases from J, with 17 bases between. The length of the CDR3 is 16 residues. The CDR3: CASSPLSGGLYNEQFF. Here the CDR3 DNA reads TGTGCCAGCAGCCCCCTCTCTGGGGGGCTCTACAATGAGCAGTTCTTC.

The gene calls are TRBV6-5 and TRBJ2-1, with D uncertain. V lost 7 bases, J lost 0 bases, and 13 bases lay in between. CDR3 size: 15 residues. Germline values: CDR1 MNHEY, CDR2 SVGAGI. CDR3 protein: CASTKSESSYNEQFF. CDR3 DNA sequence: TGTGCCAGCACCAAGAGTGAGAGCTCCTACAATGAGCAGTTCTTC.

V and J are TRBV18 and TRBJ2-3, with D perhaps matching TRBD2 (5 bases). Between the trimmed V and J ends, which lost 1 base and 7 bases, there was a span of 18 bases. The V gene's germline CDR1 is KGHSH and CDR2 LQKENI. The CDR3 runs 16 residues. The CDR3 DNA follows: TGTGCCAGCTCACCACTACCTCGGGGAACCCGCAATACGCAGTATTTT. Translation gives CASSPLPRGTRNTQYF.

The gene calls are TRBV5-4 and TRBJ2-5; TRBD2 aligns across 12 bases. V was pared by 4 bases and J by 1 base, with 8 bases of the junction left unmatched. The CDR3 runs 17 residues. Germline values: CDR1 SGHNT, CDR2 YYREEE (reference sequence). The CDR3 is CASSPHTSGGPQETQYF. DNA of the CDR3: TGTGCCAGCAGCCCACACACTAGCGGGGGGCCCCAAGAGACCCAGTACTTC.

V usage is TRBV6-1 and J usage is TRBJ2-1; 7 bases match TRBD2. This CDR3 region has 18 residues. J was trimmed by 0 bases and V by 4 bases; bases with no gene match: 12. Germline V gene lookup returns CDR1 MNHNS and CDR2 SASEGT. The CDR3 coding sequence is TGTGCCAGCAGTGGGGGGGGGACTCCGTCATACTCCTACAATGAGCAGTTCTTC. Its translation: CASSGGGTPSYSYNEQFF.

The V and J genes are TRBV7-9 and TRBJ1-2; D possibly corresponds to TRBD1 (5 bases). The germline V and J ends were trimmed by 10 bases and 1 base, with 10 bases remaining between them. CDR1 SEHNR and CDR2 FQNEAQ come from the germline V gene (reference sequence). This CDR3 region has 12 residues. CDR3: CAIPTVNYGYTF. The CDR3 DNA sequence: TGTGCCATCCCGACAGTTAACTATGGCTACACCTTC.

Here the CDR3 reads CASSPYNKAVEQYF. The CDR3 nucleotides read TGTGCCAGCTCACCTTATAACAAGGCCGTCGAGCAGTACTTC. The chain recombines TRBV18 with TRBJ2-7; D gene uncertain. Looked up from germline, CDR1 is KGHSH and CDR2 is LQKENI. V was cut by 3 bases and J by 6 bases, with 15 bases left in between. The CDR3 spans 14 residues. The full variable domain, its missing parts supplied by reference TRBV18 and TRBJ2-7, is NAGVMQNPRHLVRRRGQEARLRCSPMKGHSHVYWYRQLPEEGLKFMVYLQKENIIDESGMPKERFSAEFPKEGPSILRIQQVVRGDSAAYFCASSPYNKAVEQYFGPGTRLTVT.

The chain combines TRBV9 with TRBJ2-1, with D unresolved. This CDR3 comprises 12 residues. Germline V lookup: CDR1 SGDLS, CDR2 YYNGEE. The ends were cut back, 4 bases at V and 8 bases at J, with 10 bases in the middle. The CDR3 nucleotides read TGTGCCAGCAGCCCCCGATGGGATGAGCAGTTCTTC. Its translation is CASSPRWDEQFF. Full variable domain (remainder filled in from reference TRBV9 and TRBJ2-1): DSGVTQTPKHLITATGQRVTLRCSPRSGDLSVYWYQQSLDQGLQFLIQYYNGEERAKGNILERFSAQQFPDLHSELNLSSLELGDSALYFCASSPRWDEQFFGPGTRLTVL.

This clone is a singleton in its sample. The chain uses TRBV19 and TRBJ2-1; 9 positions match TRBD2. This CDR3 comprises 15 residues. Germline values: CDR1 LNHDA, CDR2 SQIVND (reference sequence). The junction had 9 bases not matched to a gene; V was cut back by 7 bases and J by 5 bases. The CDR3 DNA follows: TGTGCCAGTACCATAGGGCGGGAGGGGAACAATGAGCAGTTCTTC. Protein product: CASTIGREGNNEQFF. The variable domain in full, completed from reference TRBV19 and TRBJ2-1, reads DGGITQSPKYLFRKEGQNVTLSCEQNLNHDAMYWYRQDPGQGLRLIYYSQIVNDFQKGDIAEGYSVSREKKESFPLTVTSAQKNPTAFYLCASTIGREGNNEQFFGPGTRLTVL.

This chain connects TRBV6-5 to TRBJ2-1; a possible D gene is TRBD1 (6 bases). The CDR3 totals 16 residues. The V end lost 0 bases, the J end lost 7 bases, and 16 bases lay between the germline ends. The germline V gene has CDR1 MNHEY and CDR2 SVGAGI. Here the CDR3 reads CASSYSGRGRRNEQFF. CDR3 nucleotides: TGTGCCAGCAGTTACTCGGGCAGGGGAAGGCGAAATGAGCAGTTCTTC.

This clone was seen more than once but under ten times. The genes are TRBV30 and TRBJ2-3, with D maybe TRBD2 (7 bases). V was shortened by 6 bases and J by 3 bases, with 19 bases between the two germline ends. CDR3 size: 15 residues. Germline CDR1 and CDR2: GTSNPN and SVGIG (reference sequence). CDR3 protein: CACTRGGAGTDTQYF. The CDR3 bases are TGTGCCTGTACCCGAGGGGGGGCAGGGACAGATACGCAGTATTTT.

This chain joins TRBV19 and TRBJ2-1; D not resolved. The CDR3 runs to 14 residues. Trimming stripped 6 bases from V and 4 bases from J, with 13 bases between. The germline V gene has CDR1 LNHDA and CDR2 SQIVND (reference sequence). CDR3 DNA: TGTGCCAGTAGCCGCCCCCCTGGTTACAATGAGCAGTTCTTC. Residues: CASSRPPGYNEQFF.

The CDR3 reads CASRRTTGELFF. The CDR3 coding sequence is TGTGCCAGTAGGCGAACTACCGGGGAGCTGTTTTTT. The rearrangement uses TRBV19 and TRBJ2-2; D is uncertain. This CDR3 spans 12 amino acids. V was clipped by 6 bases and J by 5 bases, with 7 bases between them. CDR1 is LNHDA, CDR2 SQIVND, per germline (reference sequence).

The chain combines TRBV4-3 with TRBJ1-1; unclear D gene. V lost 0 bases, J lost 8 bases, and 10 bases lay in between. Per germline, CDR1 LGHNA and CDR2 YSLEER. This CDR3 is built from 13 residues. This CDR3 is CASSQEASEEAFF. In DNA, the CDR3 is TGCGCCAGCAGCCAAGAAGCTTCGGAGGAAGCTTTCTTT.

The chain couples TRBV5-4 to TRBJ2-2; 7 bases agree with TRBD1. J lost 5 bases, V lost 2 bases, and 6 bases had no gene match. The CDR3 loop spans 15 amino acids. Germline V gene sequence: CDR1 SGHNT, CDR2 YYREEE (reference sequence). Written as DNA, the CDR3 is TGTGCCAGCAGCTTCGACAGGGTTGTTACCGGGGAGCTGTTTTTT. It translates to CASSFDRVVTGELFF. The full variable domain, completed using reference TRBV5-4 and TRBJ2-2, is ETGVTQSPTHLIKTRGQQVTLRCSSQSGHNTVSWYQQALGQGPQFIFQYYREEENGRGNFPPRFSGLQFPNYSSELNVNALELDDSALYLCASSFDRVVTGELFFGEGSRLTVL.

The V gene is TRBV6-1, the J gene TRBJ1-2; D call uncertain. The V and J ends lost 9 bases and 8 bases respectively, with 13 bases between them. Germline values: CDR1 MNHNS, CDR2 SASEGT. The CDR3 runs to 11 residues. CDR3 sequence reads: CASSSLRGYTF. CDR3 nucleotide sequence: TGTGCCAGTTCTTCCTTAAGGGGCTACACCTTC.

The rearrangement links TRBV28 to TRBJ2-1; 8 bases are a match to TRBD1. The V segment lost 6 bases and the J segment 0 bases; nucleotides outside the gene matches: 16. The CDR3 sequence is 19 residues long. CDR1 and CDR2 (germline): MDHEN, SYDVKM. CDR3 sequence (DNA): TGTGCCAGCAGCGAAACGACAGGGGACGGGGGTAGCTCCTACAATGAGCAGTTCTTC. Translated: CASSETTGDGGSSYNEQFF. Looking up the rest from reference TRBV28 and TRBJ2-1 gives the full variable domain: DVKVTQSSRYLVKRTGEKVFLECVQDMDHENMFWYRQDPGLGLRLIYFSYDVKMKEKGDIPEGYSVSREKKERFSLILESASTNQTSMYLCASSETTGDGGSSYNEQFFGPGTRLTVL.

V usage is TRBV10-3 and J usage is TRBJ1-1; D is unresolved. Germline V CDR1 and CDR2: ENHRY, SYGVKD. Trimming stripped 6 bases from V and 1 base from J, with 15 bases between. The CDR3 is 15 residues long. The CDR3 is CAIRNPPGGNTEAFF. CDR3 DNA: TGTGCCATCAGAAACCCCCCGGGCGGGAACACTGAAGCTTTCTTT.

Regarding this clone: A read error may produce the germline difference seen at one junction end. This chain uses TRBV7-2 with TRBJ1-2; tentatively, D is TRBD1 (6 bases). The germline V gene encodes CDR1 SGHTA and CDR2 FQGNSA. This CDR3 is built from 11 residues. The CDR3: CASRSPGGTSF. The CDR3 coding sequence is TGTGCCAGCCGCTCGCCGGGAGGGACAAGCTTT.

The chain links TRBV25-1 to TRBJ2-7; D is ambiguous. This CDR3 has 11 amino acids. CDR1 is MGHDK and CDR2 is SYGVNS in the germline V gene. The V gene lost 8 bases and the J gene lost 3 bases, with 8 bases spanning the gap. The CDR3 here is CASEGGYEQYF. The CDR3 DNA sequence: TGTGCCAGCGAAGGCGGCTACGAGCAGTACTTC.

As for this clone: One end of the junction fails to match germline, which may point to a read error. Other DNA sequences in the same sample also yield this CDR3. This chain uses TRBV4-1 with TRBJ1-6, with D tentatively TRBD1 (6 bases). CDR3 length: 13 amino acids. CDR1 MGHRA and CDR2 YSYEKL come from the germline V gene. The CDR3 here is CASRPDRNSPLHF. In DNA form, the CDR3 reads TGCGCCAGCAGGCCGGACAGAAATTCACCCCTTCACTTT.

J is TRBJ2-7 and V is TRBV28, with D perhaps matching TRBD1 or TRBD2 (5 bases each). The V gene's germline CDR1 is MDHEN and CDR2 SYDVKM. The ends were cut back, 2 bases at V and 0 bases at J, with 14 bases in the middle. This CDR3 has 16 residues. CDR3 in amino acids: CASSLVIRERSYEQYF. The CDR3 DNA sequence: TGTGCCAGCAGTTTAGTCATCAGGGAGCGCTCCTACGAGCAGTACTTC.

This chain joins TRBV28 and TRBJ2-7; 7 bases align to TRBD1. The CDR3 is made up of 14 amino acids. Germline lookup yields CDR1 MDHEN and CDR2 SYDVKM. The trim removed 5 bases at V and 4 bases at J, leaving 8 bases unmatched. The CDR3 nucleotides read TGTGCCAGCAGTGCGGCAGGGGGTTTGTACGAGCAGTACTTC. Protein product: CASSAAGGLYEQYF.

The rearrangement links TRBV9 to TRBJ2-1, with TRBD2 matching over 7 bases. Germline CDR1 SGDLS, CDR2 YYNGEE. The CDR3 covers 13 residues. V lost 9 bases and J lost 0; bases outside the gene matches: 3. The CDR3 is CAIRTSSYNEQFF. The CDR3 DNA reads as TGTGCCATTCGGACTAGCTCCTACAATGAGCAGTTCTTC.

This clone was detected once. The chain employs TRBV5-1 and TRBJ2-1; the D gene is possibly TRBD2 (8 bases). The germline V gene encodes CDR1 SGHRS and CDR2 YFSETQ. V dropped 3 bases and J dropped 7 bases, with 23 bases sitting between them. This CDR3 comprises 17 residues. CDR3 protein: CASSSYPQGGGGNEQFF. CDR3 sequence (DNA): TGCGCCAGCAGCTCATATCCCCAGGGGGGCGGGGGGAATGAGCAGTTCTTC.

This clone has a single count. The chain employs TRBV6-1 and TRBJ1-5, with D possibly being TRBD1 (6 bases). This CDR3 comprises 17 residues. V was clipped by 3 bases and J by 0 bases, with 15 bases between them. Per the germline V gene, CDR1 is MNHNS and CDR2 is SASEGT. The CDR3 reads CASSEEGQGYSNQPQHF. The CDR3 DNA sequence: TGTGCCAGCAGTGAGGAGGGACAAGGATATAGCAATCAGCCCCAGCATTTT.

V gene TRBV7-6 combines with J gene TRBJ2-1; TRBD2 matches at 16 bases. CDR1 is SGHVS, CDR2 FNYEAQ, per germline. With V trimmed by 5 bases and J by 8 bases, 3 bases remained unmatched. The CDR3 has 15 residues. DNA of the CDR3: TGTGCCAGCAGCCAAGGGACTAGCGGGGGGGATGAGCAGTTCTTC. Protein sequence: CASSQGTSGGDEQFF. Drawing the rest from reference TRBV7-6 and TRBJ2-1, the complete variable domain is GAGVSQSPRYKVTKRGQDVALRCDPISGHVSLYWYRQALGQGPEFLTYFNYEAQQDKSGLPNDRFSAERPEGSISTLTIQRTEQRDSAMYRCASSQGTSGGDEQFFGPGTRLTVL.

The chain carries TRBV11-2 and TRBJ1-3; no firm D call. Germline assignment: CDR1 SGHAT and CDR2 FQNNGV. The V and J ends lost 1 base and 11 bases respectively, with 12 bases between them. The CDR3 extends over 13 amino acids. CDR3 residues: CASSLVSGGAIYF. In DNA form, the CDR3 reads TGTGCCAGCAGCTTAGTTAGCGGTGGGGCCATATATTTT.

The chain links TRBV6-4 to TRBJ2-1; the D is unclear. V dropped 6 bases and J dropped 0 bases, with 9 bases sitting between them. Germline CDR1 and CDR2: MRHNA and SNTAGT. CDR3 length equals 14 residues. CDR3 amino acids: CASRNHSSYNEQFF. The CDR3 DNA sequence: TGTGCCAGCAGAAACCACAGCTCCTACAATGAGCAGTTCTTC.